This TCR beta chain was obtained from a study of blood T cell repertoires in COVID-19. As originally analysed: Estimation of nucleated cell counts was performed using reference gene primer amplification. Sequencing was performed with immunoSEQ multiplex PCR; in TCRdb, only in-frame clones are kept and a portion is missing. V and J calls and clone size are those listed in that table; D and trimming were worked out from the DNA. The sample holds about 170,000 clones; approximately 87% are singletons and the top ten take approximately 3.3%. Germline CDR1 reads MNHNS; CDR2 reads SASEGT. CDR3 size: 15 residues. The V gene lost 0 bases and the J gene lost 6 bases, with 12 bases spanning the gap.

The chain carries TRBV6-1 and TRBJ2-1; possibly TRBD2 for D (6 bases). The clonotype originates from a man aged 18 to 30 with active or convalescent COVID-19. The sample consisted of peripheral blood. The CDR3 DNA reads TGTGCCAGCAGTGAAGCCACGGGAGAGGGCAATGAGCAGTTCTTC. This translates into CASSEATGEGNEQFF.